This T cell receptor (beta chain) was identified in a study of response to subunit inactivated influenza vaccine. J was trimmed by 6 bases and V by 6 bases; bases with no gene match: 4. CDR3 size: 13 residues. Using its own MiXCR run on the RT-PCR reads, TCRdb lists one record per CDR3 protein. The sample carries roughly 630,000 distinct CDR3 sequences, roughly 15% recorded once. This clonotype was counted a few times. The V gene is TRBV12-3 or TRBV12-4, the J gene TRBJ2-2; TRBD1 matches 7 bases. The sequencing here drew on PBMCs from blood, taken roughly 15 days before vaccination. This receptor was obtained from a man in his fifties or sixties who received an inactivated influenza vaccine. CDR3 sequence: CASSRQGPGELFF. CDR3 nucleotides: TGTGCCAGCAGCCGACAGGGACCCGGGGAGCTGTTTTTT.